The 9 T cell receptor beta chains listed next were all sequenced from one sample in a study of cytomegalovirus exposure and HLA in healthy donors. PCR employed 60 Vbeta and 13 Jbeta primers. Only in-frame clones appear in the TCRdb table, and some are missing; sequencing was by immunoSEQ multiplex PCR. The sample has fewer than 250,000 clones, roughly four fifths seen once. Input material: PBMCs. Every receptor here comes from a woman under 40 in good health and CMV-seropositive.

The CDR3 reads CSVARVMNTEAFF. The DNA of the CDR3 is TGCAGCGTCGCGAGGGTAATGAACACTGAAGCTTTCTTT. The rearrangement links TRBV29-1 to TRBJ1-1; no firm D call. CDR3 length: 13 residues. The V and J ends lost 6 bases and 0 bases respectively, with 11 bases between them. CDR1 is SQVTM and CDR2 is ANQGSEA in the germline V gene.

The genes are TRBV13 and TRBJ2-1; 7 nucleotides agree with TRBD2. V lost 5 bases to trimming and J lost 7 bases; unmatched junction nucleotides: 5. The CDR3 length is 13 residues. Germline V CDR1 and CDR2: PRHDT, FYEKMQ (reference sequence). CDR3 residues: CASSRGRGNEQFF. CDR3 DNA: TGTGCCAGCAGCCGCGGGAGAGGGAATGAGCAGTTCTTC.

This clone was observed once. This chain uses TRBV5-3 with TRBJ2-2; 7 bases map to TRBD2. TRBV5-3 is given ORF status, its function remaining uncertain. The CDR3 loop spans 17 amino acids. The ends lost 4 bases at V and 2 bases at J; junction bases unmatched: 11. The CDR3 region is CARSRINSGINTGELFF. The CDR3 DNA reads as TGTGCCAGAAGCCGTATTAACAGCGGGATTAACACCGGGGAGCTGTTTTTT.

This rearrangement joins TRBV6-5 to TRBJ2-7; no clear D gene. Germline loops: CDR1 MNHEY, CDR2 SVGAGI. This CDR3 has 15 amino acids. Trimming took 5 bases from V and 2 from J, leaving 16 bases between them. The CDR3 coding sequence is TGTGCCAGCAGTCTAGAAGCCTCCCAAGCCTACGAGCAGTACTTC. Amino acids: CASSLEASQAYEQYF.

CDR3 region: CSAPIYGYTF. CDR3 nucleotide sequence: TGCAGTGCCCCTATCTATGGCTACACCTTC. The rearrangement links TRBV20-1 to TRBJ1-2; no clear D. The CDR3 is 10 residues long. Germline CDR1 is DFQATT and CDR2 is SNEGSKA (reference sequence). V shed 6 bases and J shed 4 bases, with 6 bases lying between them.

The chain links TRBV5-4 to TRBJ2-3, with D uncertain. Trimming removed 2 bases from V and 1 base from J, with 8 bases in between. Germline assignment: CDR1 SGHNT and CDR2 YYREEE (reference sequence). The CDR3 consists of 14 residues. The CDR3 region is CASSFSSGTDTQYF. In DNA, the CDR3 is TGTGCCAGCAGCTTTTCCTCCGGCACAGATACGCAGTATTTT.

The chain joins TRBV28 to TRBJ2-3; D is possibly TRBD1 (5 bases). This CDR3 has 11 residues. Trimming removed 7 bases at V and 5 bases at J, with 7 bases between. Germline V gene data show CDR1 as MDHEN and CDR2 as SYDVKM. The CDR3 protein is CASTTGDTQYF. CDR3 nucleotide sequence: TGTGCCAGCACCACAGGAGATACGCAGTATTTT.

In its sample, this clone was seen a few times. The chain recombines TRBV29-1 with TRBJ2-1, with D tentatively TRBD2 (5 bases). The germline V gene has CDR1 SQVTM and CDR2 ANQGSEA. V was clipped by 4 bases and J by 1 base, with 14 bases between them. This CDR3 is built from 15 residues. The CDR3 coding sequence is TGCAGCGTTGTGGTGGGAGAGAGGTCCTACAATGAGCAGTTCTTC. Amino acids: CSVVVGERSYNEQFF.

The chain couples TRBV29-1 to TRBJ1-3; weak D call: TRBD1 (5 bases). The CDR3 consists of 15 residues. Germline loops: CDR1 SQVTM, CDR2 ANQGSEA. V lost 7 bases and J 0 bases, leaving 16 bases between the germline ends. CDR3 loop: CSGTGLLNSGNTIYF. The CDR3 DNA reads as TGCAGCGGAACGGGACTGCTGAACTCTGGAAACACCATATATTTT.